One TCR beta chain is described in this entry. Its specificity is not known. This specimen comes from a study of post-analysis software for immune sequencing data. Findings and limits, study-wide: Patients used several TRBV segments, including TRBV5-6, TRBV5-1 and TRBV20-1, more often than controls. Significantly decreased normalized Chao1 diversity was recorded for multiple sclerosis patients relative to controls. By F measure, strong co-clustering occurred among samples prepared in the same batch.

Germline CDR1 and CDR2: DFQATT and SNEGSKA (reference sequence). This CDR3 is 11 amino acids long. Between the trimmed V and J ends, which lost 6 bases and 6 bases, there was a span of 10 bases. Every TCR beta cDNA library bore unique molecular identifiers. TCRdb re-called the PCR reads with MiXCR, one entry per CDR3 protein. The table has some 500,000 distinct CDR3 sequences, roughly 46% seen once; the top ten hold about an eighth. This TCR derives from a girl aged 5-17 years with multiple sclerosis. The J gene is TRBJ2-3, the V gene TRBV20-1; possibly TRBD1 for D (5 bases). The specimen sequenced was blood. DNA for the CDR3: TGCAGTGCCCACTCAGGGGATACGCAGTATTTT. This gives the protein CSAHSGDTQYF.